This TCR beta chain was identified in a study of T cell repertoires in cytomegalovirus infection. TCRdb redid the calling of the reads with MiXCR, one entry per CDR3 protein. The table has a few hundred thousand distinct CDR3 sequences, over 15% seen once. Overall study results and limits: Dominating the ex vivo response were HLA-C-restricted CMV-specific TCR beta clonotypes. Public TCR beta family frequency separated CMV-and-HLA carriers, including in an independent cohort.

This CDR3 comprises 15 residues. Germline V lookup: CDR1 SEHNR, CDR2 FQNEAQ (reference sequence). The V end was cut by 5 bases, the J end by 2 bases, with 16 bases between. There are many counts of this clonotype. Its specificity is not known. The clonotype originates from a human donor in good health (CMV status not recorded). Some clones in this sample may be carry-over from other donors' samples. The chain carries TRBV7-9 and TRBJ2-7; possibly TRBD1 for D (7 bases). Sequencing was carried out using CD8+ T cells from PBMCs. The CDR3 nucleotides read TGTGCCAGCAGCCCCAGGGGGGTGCAAACCTACGAGCAGTACTTC. Its protein is CASSPRGVQTYEQYF.